One sample yielded the 21 T cell receptor beta chains listed below, sequenced in a study of vaccination and CD4 T cells after COVID-19. Cultured CD4+ T cell DNA was sequenced using the Oncomine TCR Beta short-read assay. TCRdb re-called the PCR reads with MiXCR, one entry per CDR3 protein. Of 7,500 to 8,000 distinct CDR3 sequences in the sample, approximately 65% were seen once. As for treatment: roughly 10-day PBMC culture with coronavirus spike peptide pools or control peptides (ViraFEST assay). Antigens of these TCRs are unknown. Sequenced sample: CD4+ T cells from blood, cultured in vitro. The receptors stem from a human donor who had recovered from COVID-19.

This chain joins TRBV2 and TRBJ2-7; 7 bases map to TRBD2. The CDR3 is 14 amino acids. The junction had 10 bases not matched to a gene; V was cut back by 6 bases and J by 5 bases. In germline, CDR1 is SNHLY, CDR2 FYNNEI. The CDR3 DNA sequence: TGTGCCAGCAGCGGACGGGGGGTGGTCAACGAGCAGTACTTC. This sequence encodes CASSGRGVVNEQYF. The full variable domain, rest sourced from reference TRBV2 and TRBJ2-7, is EPEVTQTPSHQVTQMGQEVILRCVPISNHLYFYWYRQILGQKVEFLVSFYNNEISEKSEIFDDQFSVERPDGSNFTLKIRSTKLEDSAMYFCASSGRGVVNEQYFGPGTRLTVT.

This clonotype turned up a few times. This chain uses TRBV24-1 with TRBJ1-2; no clear D gene. CDR1 is KGHDR, CDR2 SFDVKD, per germline. The CDR3 totals 15 residues. Trimming removed 6 bases from V and 8 bases from J, with 21 bases in between. The CDR3 protein is CATSNPLGIGCGYTF. The CDR3 DNA sequence: TGTGCCACCAGTAACCCACTGGGGATTGGATGCGGCTACACCTTC.

The chain carries TRBV7-3 and TRBJ2-2, with 9 nucleotides matching TRBD1. With 5 bases clipped from V and 4 bases from J, the junction kept 2 bases outside the gene matches. Germline V lookup: CDR1 SGHTA, CDR2 FQGTGA. The CDR3 has 14 residues. CDR3 in DNA: TGTGCCAGCAGCCTGGGACAGGGCACCGGGGAGCTGTTTTTT. It specifies CASSLGQGTGELFF.

This rearrangement joins TRBV20-1 to TRBJ1-3, with a tentative D call TRBD1 (6 bases). This CDR3 contains 11 residues. Germline CDR1 and CDR2: DFQATT and SNEGSKA (reference sequence). V lost 6 bases to trimming and J lost 15 bases, with 18 bases between them. For the CDR3, the DNA is TGCAGTGCCCCAGGGGCCACTGAACAATATTTT. Translated, it gives CSAPGATEQYF.

The chain joins TRBV7-2 to TRBJ1-2; the match to TRBD1 covers 7 bases. This CDR3 is 14 amino acids long. Per the germline V gene, CDR1 is SGHTA and CDR2 is FQGNSA. Losses at the gene ends were 5 bases for V and 5 bases for J; bases not matched to a gene: 8. The CDR3 nucleotides read TGTGCCAGCAGCCCCGGACAGGAAAGATATGGCTACACCTTC. Its protein product is CASSPGQERYGYTF.

The chain carries TRBV2 and TRBJ1-5, with a weak D call TRBD1 (6 bases). The CDR3 extends over 13 amino acids. Trimming took 7 bases from V and 6 from J, leaving 13 bases between them. The V gene's germline CDR1 is SNHLY and CDR2 FYNNEI. In DNA, the CDR3 is TGTGCCAGCAACTCCGAGGGGGGTCAGCCCCAGCATTTT. Encoded protein: CASNSEGGQPQHF.

The rearrangement uses TRBV7-9 and TRBJ2-1, with D uncertain. Germline lookup yields CDR1 SEHNR and CDR2 FQNEAQ (reference sequence). Deletions cut 5 bases from V and 0 bases from J, with 17 bases between. The CDR3 spans 17 residues. The CDR3 coding sequence is TGTGCCAGCAGCCCCTACCTGGGGTATTCCTCCTACAATGAGCAGTTCTTC. This translates into CASSPYLGYSSYNEQFF.

V gene TRBV27 combines with J gene TRBJ1-5; D uncertain. Germline V gene sequence: CDR1 MNHEY, CDR2 SMNVEV (reference sequence). Trimming stripped 3 bases from V and 5 bases from J, with 8 bases between. CDR3 length: 13 amino acids. The CDR3 sequence: CASSFRWDQPQHF. CDR3 in DNA: TGTGCCAGCAGTTTTCGGTGGGATCAGCCCCAGCATTTT.

The chain couples TRBV29-1 to TRBJ2-6; D is unclear. In germline, CDR1 is SQVTM, CDR2 ANQGSEA. CDR3 length equals 12 residues. Here the CDR3 DNA reads TGCACCGTGGCGTCTGGGGCCAACGTCCTGACTTTC. Protein sequence: CTVASGANVLTF.

This clonotype was detected only a few times. The chain links TRBV20-1 to TRBJ1-2, with a possible D match to TRBD1 (6 bases). Between the trimmed V and J ends, which lost 6 bases and 5 bases, there was a span of 16 bases. The CDR3 totals 13 residues. The germline V gene encodes CDR1 DFQATT and CDR2 SNEGSKA (reference sequence). The CDR3 region is CSASQGSRYGYTF. The DNA of the CDR3 is TGCAGTGCAAGCCAGGGGTCGCGGTATGGCTACACCTTC.

The rearrangement joins TRBV7-2 to TRBJ1-3; D is perhaps TRBD1 (5 bases). Germline V lookup: CDR1 SGHTA, CDR2 FQGNSA. V was clipped by 1 base and J by 2 bases, with 9 bases between them. There are 15 residues in the CDR3. This CDR3 reads CASSLVRGAGNTIYF. CDR3 in DNA: TGTGCCAGCAGCTTAGTACGGGGGGCTGGAAACACCATATATTTT.

This chain uses TRBV12-3 or TRBV12-4 with TRBJ1-1; D gene uncertain. Deletions cut 6 bases from V and 5 bases from J, with 13 bases between. The CDR3 has 13 amino acids. The CDR3 coding sequence is TGTGCCAGCAGCAGCAAAGACGGTACTGAAGCTTTCTTT. It is translated as CASSSKDGTEAFF.

CDR3 in amino acids: CASTGTSGGTGELFF. DNA for the CDR3: TGTGCCAGCACTGGGACTAGCGGGGGCACCGGGGAGCTGTTTTTT. This rearrangement joins TRBV2 to TRBJ2-2, with 14 bases that match TRBD2. This CDR3 region has 15 residues. Germline values: CDR1 SNHLY, CDR2 FYNNEI. V shed 7 bases and J 4 bases; nucleotides not matched to a gene: 2.

The rearrangement joins TRBV5-5 to TRBJ2-5; D may be TRBD1 (6 bases). This CDR3 region has 16 residues. Germline V gene sequence: CDR1 SGHKS, CDR2 YYEKEE (reference sequence). Trimming pared 0 bases from V and 4 bases from J, leaving 16 bases between. The CDR3 region is CASSLGRRQGPETQYF. The DNA of the CDR3 is TGTGCCAGCAGCTTGGGTCGGCGGCAGGGGCCAGAGACCCAGTACTTC.

The V gene is TRBV7-8, the J gene TRBJ2-5; D is ambiguous. Germline values: CDR1 SGHVS, CDR2 FQNEAQ. The CDR3 has 14 amino acids. V lost 3 bases and J 1 base, leaving 9 bases between the germline ends. The CDR3, as DNA: TGTGCCAGCAGCTTTAGGTCAGTCCAAGAGACCCAGTACTTC. Its protein is CASSFRSVQETQYF.

This chain uses TRBV7-2 with TRBJ2-7; tentative D call: TRBD1 (5 bases). The CDR3 spans 15 residues. Trimming left V 3 bases short and J 5 bases short, with 17 bases between. Germline V CDR1 and CDR2: SGHTA, FQGNSA. CDR3 region: CASSFRFSRAHEQYF. The CDR3 bases are TGTGCCAGCAGCTTTAGGTTTAGCAGGGCTCACGAGCAGTACTTC.

This clonotype was seen only once. The rearrangement joins TRBV5-4 to TRBJ2-1; TRBD2 matches at 9 bases. After removal of 0 bases from V and 1 base from J, the junction contained 8 bases not matched to a gene. Germline-derived CDR1 and CDR2 are SGHNT and YYREEE (reference sequence). This CDR3 has 18 residues. The CDR3 DNA sequence: TGTGCCAGCAGCTTGGGGGGCGGGGGGGCGTCGTCCTACAATGAGCAGTTCTTC. It is translated as CASSLGGGGASSYNEQFF.

The rearrangement uses TRBV20-1 and TRBJ1-2; D perhaps matches TRBD1 (6 bases). CDR1 and CDR2 from the germline V gene are DFQATT and SNEGSKA (reference sequence). The CDR3 loop spans 13 amino acids. Trimming left V 6 bases short and J 5 bases short, with 16 bases between. CDR3 residues: CSAGEIQGYGYTF. The CDR3 DNA is TGCAGTGCGGGAGAGATACAGGGATATGGCTACACCTTC.

This rearrangement joins TRBV7-3 to TRBJ1-1, with a weak D call TRBD1 (5 bases). Trimming pared 5 bases from V and 4 bases from J, leaving 17 bases between. In germline, CDR1 is SGHTA, CDR2 FQGTGA. The CDR3 covers 15 residues. The CDR3 nucleotides read TGTGCCAGCAGCCCGGGGGAAGGGTTGGGCACTGAAGCTTTCTTT. It specifies CASSPGEGLGTEAFF.

V usage is TRBV6-1 and J usage is TRBJ2-2, with 11 bases matching TRBD1. V lost 6 bases and J lost 6; bases outside the gene matches: 6. In germline, CDR1 is MNHNS, CDR2 SASEGT. The CDR3 spans 15 residues. This CDR3 reads CASSGQGANSGELFF. CDR3 sequence (DNA): TGTGCCAGCAGCGGACAGGGGGCGAATTCCGGGGAGCTGTTTTTT.

This clonotype was found a few times. The chain uses TRBV20-1 and TRBJ2-7; 10 nucleotides line up with TRBD2. The CDR3 is 14 residues long. With V trimmed by 6 bases and J by 4 bases, 9 bases remained unmatched. Germline V lookup: CDR1 DFQATT, CDR2 SNEGSKA (reference sequence). CDR3 region: CSALRTSGFYEQYF. CDR3 coding DNA: TGCAGTGCACTACGGACTAGCGGATTTTACGAGCAGTACTTC.